A selection of T cell receptor beta chains follows, all from one sample in a study of T cell repertoires in cytomegalovirus infection. TCRdb re-derived calls from the reads in MiXCR, one entry per CDR3 protein. The sample includes roughly 630,000 distinct CDR3 sequences, roughly a quarter of them seen just once. Sequencing was performed on CD8+ T cells from PBMCs. The origin of the receptors is a human donor in good health (CMV status not recorded). Some clones in this sample may be carry-over from other donors' samples. Each CDR3 is given with its conserved first and last residue. A D gene is named only where the DNA matches it firmly. Rows give clone size only sometimes, using once, few, many, or a class for an expanded clone.

j_call | v_call | cdr3_length | d_call | clone_size | cdr3_nt | cdr3_aa
TRBJ2-5 | TRBV25-1 | 15 | . | once | TGTGCCAGTGGAAAAACGGCAGCACTCCAAGAGACCCAGTACTTC | CASGKTAALQETQYF
TRBJ2-3 | TRBV4-3 | 13 | . | few | TGCGCCAGCAGCCGAGGACAGTCAGATACGCAGTATTTT | CASSRGQSDTQYF
TRBJ2-1 | TRBV12-3/TRBV12-4 | 14 | . | . | TGTGCCAGCAGTCCTAGTGGGGCAAAGTATGAGCAGTTCTTC | CASSPSGAKYEQFF
TRBJ2-3 | TRBV6-5 | 17 | . | . | TGTGCCAACAGTTCTCAGGAAGCCCCAACTAGCACAGATACGCAGTATTTT | CANSSQEAPTSTDTQYF
TRBJ1-1 | TRBV12-3/TRBV12-4 | 13 | TRBD1 | . | TGTGCCAGCAGTGAAGGGGGACAGTTTCCAGCTTTCTTT | CASSEGGQFPAFF
TRBJ1-1 | TRBV28 | 16 | . | many | TGTGCCAGCAGTTTATGGTTTATCTACATGAACACTGAAGCTTTCTTT | CASSLWFIYMNTEAFF
TRBJ1-3 | TRBV12-3/TRBV12-4 | 15 | . | many | TGTGCCAGCAGTAGGGACGGAGCCTCTGGAAACACCATATATTTT | CASSRDGASGNTIYF
TRBJ2-5 | TRBV28 | 14 | TRBD2 | . | TGTGCCAGCAGTTTTTGGAGGGGAGGGGAGACCCAGTACTTC | CASSFWRGGETQYF
TRBJ2-1 | TRBV23-1 | 15 | . | . | TGCGCCAGCAGTCAACCCCAGGGGCTGGGGAATGAGCAGTTCTTC | CASSQPQGLGNEQFF
TRBJ2-1 | TRBV7-9 | 20 | TRBD1 | . | TGTGCCAGCAGCTTAGGGCCCCTCCCCCCTCCGGGACAGGACTACAATGAGCAGTTCTTC | CASSLGPLPPPGQDYNEQFF
TRBJ2-1 | TRBV6-5 | 15 | TRBD1 | . | TGTGCCAGCAGTGGCGACAGGGGCCACTACAATGAGCAGTTCTTC | CASSGDRGHYNEQFF
TRBJ1-5 | TRBV12-3/TRBV12-4 | 15 | . | . | TGTGCCAGCAGCACTGGACACCATAGCAATCAGCCCCAGCATTTT | CASSTGHHSNQPQHF